Below, 19 T cell receptor beta chains from the same sample are listed, as sequenced in a study of CD8 T cells in Susac syndrome. RNA totalling roughly 0.5 to 1 ug underwent reverse transcription with random hexamers. Via MiXCR, TCRdb re-called the immunoSEQ multiplex PCR reads, giving one row per CDR3 protein. The table lists 400,000 or so distinct CDR3 sequences, more than 80% of them singletons, with under 0.15% in the top ten. The sequencing input was CD8+ T cells from PBMCs. The receptors were sampled from a human donor with multiple sclerosis.

This chain links TRBV11-2 with TRBJ2-3; TRBD2 matches at 10 bases. Trimming at V came to 3 bases and at J to 4 bases, leaving 10 bases not matched to a gene. The CDR3 consists of 17 residues. Per germline, CDR1 SGHAT and CDR2 FQNNGV. CDR3: CASSFPQGAGGPDTQYF. CDR3 bases: TGTGCCAGCAGCTTCCCCCAGGGAGCGGGGGGGCCAGATACGCAGTATTTT.

J is TRBJ1-2 and V is TRBV27; maybe TRBD1 (5 bases). The CDR3 totals 16 residues. Trimming removed 5 bases from V and 4 bases from J, with 20 bases in between. Germline CDR1 and CDR2: MNHEY and SMNVEV (reference sequence). Written as DNA, the CDR3 is TGTGCCAGCAGTCCAGATCCGGGAGGAGGGGCCTATGGCTACACCTTC. This encodes CASSPDPGGGAYGYTF.

The J gene is TRBJ2-5, the V gene TRBV28; D is possibly TRBD1 (5 bases). There are 13 residues in the CDR3. Trimming cost V 8 bases and J 1 base, with 11 bases left between them. The germline V gene has CDR1 MDHEN and CDR2 SYDVKM. The DNA of the CDR3 is TGTGCCAGCGCCGCAGGGCCCCAAGAGACCCAGTACTTC. This encodes CASAAGPQETQYF.

V usage is TRBV12-3 or TRBV12-4 and J usage is TRBJ1-5; D call uncertain. Trimming stripped 1 base from V and 0 bases from J, with 7 bases between. The CDR3 loop spans 15 amino acids. For the CDR3, the DNA is TGTGCCAGCAGTTTAGAGGGCCATAGCAATCAGCCCCAGCATTTT. Encoded protein: CASSLEGHSNQPQHF.

V usage is TRBV2 and J usage is TRBJ1-1; D possibly corresponds to TRBD1 (6 bases). The CDR3 sequence is 16 residues long. Trimming left V 1 base short and J 1 base short, with 13 bases between. Germline lookup yields CDR1 SNHLY and CDR2 FYNNEI. CDR3 loop: CASSEEGLGANTEAFF. The CDR3 region has the DNA TGTGCCAGCAGTGAAGAGGGCCTGGGGGCGAACACTGAAGCTTTCTTT.

CDR3 sequence: CSAENETAVGGANVLTF. CDR3 nucleotides: TGCAGTGCTGAAAACGAGACGGCGGTTGGCGGGGCCAACGTCCTGACTTTC. J is TRBJ2-6 and V is TRBV20-1; no definite D call. This CDR3 is 17 amino acids long. Germline loops: CDR1 DFQATT, CDR2 SNEGSKA (reference sequence). The germline V and J ends were trimmed by 5 bases and 4 bases, with 21 bases remaining between them.

The chain carries TRBV7-9 and TRBJ2-7, with D maybe TRBD2 (7 bases). The CDR3 is made up of 16 amino acids. V was trimmed by 5 bases and J by 2 bases, leaving 19 bases between them. Germline assignment: CDR1 SEHNR and CDR2 FQNEAQ (reference sequence). This CDR3 reads CASSGGASKSTYEQYF. CDR3 nucleotides: TGTGCCAGCAGCGGGGGGGCGTCTAAGAGCACCTACGAGCAGTACTTC.

The genes are TRBV27 and TRBJ1-5; TRBD1 is a possible D gene (5 bases). The CDR3 is made up of 17 amino acids. With 5 bases removed from V and 1 base from J, the gap between germline ends came to 18 bases. Germline V lookup: CDR1 MNHEY, CDR2 SMNVEV (reference sequence). Here the CDR3 DNA reads TGTGCCAGCAGTCAAGGGATGGGGGGAGACAGCAATCAGCCCCAGCATTTT. This translates into CASSQGMGGDSNQPQHF.

V and J are TRBV19 and TRBJ1-1, with D possibly TRBD1 on 6 matching bases. Between the trimmed V and J ends, which lost 7 bases and 3 bases, there was a span of 15 bases. Germline V lookup: CDR1 LNHDA, CDR2 SQIVND (reference sequence). This CDR3 has 14 residues. The CDR3 is CASILRTADTEAFF. The CDR3 nucleotides read TGTGCCAGTATTCTCCGGACAGCGGACACTGAAGCTTTCTTT.

CDR3 residues: CASSQGDRRGNTIYF. Here the CDR3 DNA reads TGCGCCAGCAGCCAAGGAGACAGGAGGGGAAACACCATATATTTT. J is TRBJ1-3 and V is TRBV4-1; D perhaps matches TRBD1 (6 bases). CDR3 length: 15 amino acids. Germline V CDR1 and CDR2: MGHRA, YSYEKL. The V gene lost 1 base and the J gene lost 4 bases, with 11 bases spanning the gap.

The gene calls are TRBV15 and TRBJ1-6; D uncertain. The germline gives CDR1 LNHNV, CDR2 YYDKDF (reference sequence). V shed 1 base and J shed 9 bases, with 7 bases lying between them. CDR3 length: 13 amino acids. CDR3 nucleotides: TGTGCCACCAGCAGAGTTCCGGGTTCACCCCTCCACTTT. This encodes CATSRVPGSPLHF.

This clonotype has more than one count but fewer than ten. The rearrangement joins TRBV30 to TRBJ2-1; TRBD1 matches at 10 bases. The CDR3 spans 13 residues. J was trimmed by 8 bases and V by 1 base; bases with no gene match: 2. Germline V gives CDR1 GTSNPN, CDR2 SVGIG (reference sequence). CDR3 sequence reads: CAWSAGTGDEQFF. The CDR3 DNA sequence: TGTGCCTGGAGTGCCGGGACAGGGGATGAGCAGTTCTTC. The variable domain in full, completed from reference TRBV30 and TRBJ2-1, reads SQTIHQWPATLVQPVGSPLSLECTVEGTSNPNLYWYRQAAGRGLQLLFYSVGIGQISSEVPQNLSASRPQDRQFILSSKKLLLSDSGFYLCAWSAGTGDEQFFGPGTRLTVL.

This chain joins TRBV6-5 and TRBJ2-3; possibly TRBD2 for D (7 bases). The germline gives CDR1 MNHEY, CDR2 SVGAGI. With 7 bases removed from V and 1 base from J, the gap between germline ends came to 21 bases. CDR3 length equals 17 residues. CDR3 in amino acids: CASTSGGIRPGTDTQYF. CDR3 in DNA: TGTGCCAGCACTTCGGGGGGCATCCGCCCGGGCACAGATACGCAGTATTTT.

The CDR3 loop reads CASSFNDRVPFGYGYTF. CDR3 nucleotides: TGTGCCAGCAGCTTTAACGATAGGGTTCCCTTCGGGTATGGCTACACCTTC. The chain links TRBV7-9 to TRBJ1-2; no reliable D call. The CDR3 loop spans 17 amino acids. Germline V gene data show CDR1 as SEHNR and CDR2 as FQNEAQ (reference sequence). Trimming left V 3 bases short and J 5 bases short, with 22 bases between.

V gene TRBV30 combines with J gene TRBJ2-1; TRBD1 agrees at 8 bases. The CDR3 is made up of 14 amino acids. Germline V gene sequence: CDR1 GTSNPN, CDR2 SVGIG (reference sequence). V trimming: 2 bases; J trimming: 10 bases; junction bases outside the gene matches: 10. CDR3 in amino acids: CAWSPGQEPDEQFF. The DNA for the CDR3 is TGTGCCTGGAGTCCGGGACAGGAGCCTGACGAGCAGTTCTTC. The whole variable domain, filled in from reference TRBV30 and TRBJ2-1, reads SQTIHQWPATLVQPVGSPLSLECTVEGTSNPNLYWYRQAAGRGLQLLFYSVGIGQISSEVPQNLSASRPQDRQFILSSKKLLLSDSGFYLCAWSPGQEPDEQFFGPGTRLTVL.

The chain employs TRBV5-4 and TRBJ1-2; D remains unclear. Trimming shortened V by 5 bases and J by 1 base, and 9 bases separated the two germline ends. The CDR3 has 13 residues. Germline CDR1 and CDR2: SGHNT and YYREEE (reference sequence). CDR3 amino acids: CASRTSFNYGYTF. CDR3 in DNA: TGTGCCAGCAGGACGTCTTTTAACTATGGCTACACCTTC.

This clonotype was detected a few times. The chain joins TRBV12-3 or TRBV12-4 to TRBJ2-7; possible D gene TRBD1, 7 bases. This CDR3 region has 14 residues. V was clipped by 4 bases and J by 5 bases, with 15 bases between them. CDR3 region: CASSSGGRFDEQYF. The CDR3 DNA reads as TGTGCCAGCAGTTCAGGGGGGAGGTTTGACGAGCAGTACTTC.

V usage is TRBV10-3 and J usage is TRBJ2-3, with D possibly being TRBD1 or TRBD2 (5 bases each). The CDR3 length is 16 residues. The germline V gene encodes CDR1 ENHRY and CDR2 SYGVKD. V dropped 2 bases and J dropped 7 bases, with 19 bases sitting between them. This CDR3 is CAISEPGDGAPNTQYF. Here the CDR3 DNA reads TGTGCCATCAGTGAGCCTGGGGACGGAGCCCCGAATACGCAGTATTTT.

The V and J genes are TRBV29-1 and TRBJ1-1, with 7 bases matching TRBD1. The V gene's germline CDR1 is SQVTM and CDR2 ANQGSEA. The CDR3 spans 14 residues. After removal of 3 bases from V and 1 base from J, the junction contained 5 bases not matched to a gene. The CDR3, as DNA: TGCAGCGTTGACATGACAGGGACGAACACTGAAGCTTTCTTT. Its translation: CSVDMTGTNTEAFF.